This T cell receptor (beta chain) is from a study of cytomegalovirus exposure and HLA in healthy donors. In the PCR, 60 Vbeta and 13 Jbeta primers were used. Libraries were prepared by immunoSEQ multiplex PCR; TCRdb keeps only in-frame clonotypes and omits some of them. The sample lists 140,000 or so clones, approximately 72% occurring once. The V and J ends lost 0 bases and 2 bases, in that order; junction bases with no gene match: 6. The CDR3 runs 17 residues. Germline CDR1 SGHNT, CDR2 YYREEE (reference sequence). The sequence was obtained from a woman aged 60-70 years in good health and CMV-seronegative. The chain links TRBV5-4 to TRBJ1-1, with 11 bases that match TRBD1. The source material was PBMCs. Written as DNA, the CDR3 is TGTGCCAGCAGCTTGGGGGACAGGGGGAGAAAAAACACTGAAGCTTTCTTT. Encoded protein: CASSLGDRGRKNTEAFF.